These 17 T cell receptor beta chains came from one sample sequenced in a study of T cell responses to AZD1222 COVID-19 vaccine. Measured with immunoSEQ multiplex PCR; TCRdb has only the in-frame clones, and not every one. The sample includes over 110,000 clones, 80% to 90% of them seen just once. The material was peripheral blood, obtained on day 0 of AZD1222 vaccination. These receptors came from an adult in good health.

CDR3 amino acids: CASSGSGGLYGYTF. DNA of the CDR3: TGTGCCAGCAGTGGATCTGGAGGCCTCTATGGCTACACCTTC. The chain has TRBV25-1 and TRBJ1-2; D gene ambiguous. The CDR3 sequence is 14 residues long. V gave up 4 bases and J gave up 4 bases, with 13 bases separating them. Per the germline V gene, CDR1 is MGHDK and CDR2 is SYGVNS.

In DNA form, the CDR3 reads TGTGCCAGCAGTCTAGCGGGGGTGCAAGAGACCCAGTACTTC. Translated, it gives CASSLAGVQETQYF. The J gene is TRBJ2-5, the V gene TRBV25-1; 10 nucleotides agree with TRBD2. Germline lookup yields CDR1 MGHDK and CDR2 SYGVNS. V shed 5 bases, J shed 2 bases, and the junction held 2 bases outside the gene matches. The CDR3 has 14 amino acids. Supplemented by reference TRBV25-1 and TRBJ2-5, the full variable domain reads EADIYQTPRYLVIGTGKKITLECSQTMGHDKMYWYQQDPGMELHLIHYSYGVNSTEKGDLSSESTVSRIRTEHFPLTLESARPSHTSQYLCASSLAGVQETQYFGPGTRLLVL.

J is TRBJ1-2 and V is TRBV7-8; D is perhaps TRBD1 (6 bases). V dropped 1 base and J dropped 1 base, with 13 bases sitting between them. Germline V gene data show CDR1 as SGHVS and CDR2 as FQNEAQ. The CDR3 sequence is 16 residues long. CDR3 sequence (DNA): TGTGCCAGCAGCTTAGGAGGGGGGGGGCTTAACTATGGCTACACCTTC. Its protein product is CASSLGGGGLNYGYTF.

The gene calls are TRBV3-1 (or the pseudogene TRBV3-2) and TRBJ1-5, with unresolved D. The CDR3 runs 13 residues. V lost 3 bases to trimming and J lost 7 bases, with 10 bases between them. Germline lookup yields CDR1 LGHDT and CDR2 YNNKEL (reference sequence). CDR3 DNA: TGTGCCAGCAGCCAGGGCAGTCGGCAGCCCCAGCATTTT. This sequence encodes CASSQGSRQPQHF.

CDR3 residues: CASSPGDRQGNTEAFF. The DNA for the CDR3 is TGTGCCAGTAGTCCCGGAGACAGACAGGGGAACACTGAAGCTTTCTTT. The chain combines TRBV19 with TRBJ1-1; 7 bases map to TRBD1. The V gene's germline CDR1 is LNHDA and CDR2 SQIVND (reference sequence). With V trimmed by 5 bases and J by 1 base, 10 bases remained unmatched. The CDR3 sequence is 16 residues long.

The chain uses TRBV11-2 and TRBJ1-1; unclear D gene. The CDR3 is 15 residues long. CDR1 and CDR2 from the germline V gene are SGHAT and FQNNGV. Trimming pared 5 bases from V and 0 bases from J, leaving 13 bases between. CDR3 coding DNA: TGTGCCAGCAGCCCCCACGGGAACATGAACACTGAAGCTTTCTTT. It specifies CASSPHGNMNTEAFF.

The chain employs TRBV5-4 and TRBJ1-2, with a tentative D call TRBD1 (5 bases). The germline CDR1 and CDR2 sequences are SGHNT and YYREEE (reference sequence). This CDR3 comprises 16 residues. Trimming stripped 5 bases from V and 4 bases from J, with 21 bases between. The CDR3 reads CASRRYVPGPSYGYTF. The DNA of the CDR3 is TGTGCCAGCAGGCGATACGTACCGGGACCGAGCTATGGCTACACCTTC. Combining the CDR3 with reference TRBV5-4 and TRBJ1-2 gives the whole variable domain ETGVTQSPTHLIKTRGQQVTLRCSSQSGHNTVSWYQQALGQGPQFIFQYYREEENGRGNFPPRFSGLQFPNYSSELNVNALELDDSALYLCASRRYVPGPSYGYTFGSGTRLTVV.

This chain links TRBV28 with TRBJ1-1, with D unclear. Trimming pared 2 bases from V and 10 bases from J, leaving 11 bases between. The CDR3 spans 12 residues. Germline V gene lookup returns CDR1 MDHEN and CDR2 SYDVKM. The CDR3 region has the DNA TGTGCCAGCAGTTTAGTCGGGAGTACAGCTTTCTTT. This codes for CASSLVGSTAFF.

This chain connects TRBV6-2 or TRBV6-3 to TRBJ2-1, with a weak D call TRBD2 (6 bases). V lost 5 bases to trimming and J lost 6 bases, with 17 bases between them. The CDR3 consists of 15 residues. From germline, CDR1 is MNHEY and CDR2 SVGEGT. DNA for the CDR3: TGTGCCAGCAGTGAGACTAGATTCCGCACCAATGAGCAGTTCTTC. It encodes CASSETRFRTNEQFF.

In nucleotides, the CDR3 is TGTGCCAGTAGCCCCACCCCCGACAGGGTGAGCTCCTATAATTCACCCCTCCACTTT. Its translation is CASSPTPDRVSSYNSPLHF. This sequence joins TRBV19 and TRBJ1-6; TRBD1 matches at 7 bases. The CDR3 is 19 amino acids. With 6 bases clipped from V and 0 bases from J, the junction kept 14 bases outside the gene matches. The germline V gene encodes CDR1 LNHDA and CDR2 SQIVND (reference sequence).

V and J are TRBV7-9 and TRBJ1-1; D possibly corresponds to TRBD1 (5 bases). CDR3 length equals 13 residues. Trimming pared 6 bases from V and 7 bases from J, leaving 15 bases between. Germline CDR1 and CDR2: SEHNR and FQNEAQ (reference sequence). The CDR3 nucleotides read TGTGCCAGCAGTCAAGCAGGGTCGTTTGAAGCTTTCTTT. It translates to CASSQAGSFEAFF. The variable domain in full, with the rest retrieved from reference TRBV7-9 and TRBJ1-1, is DTGVSQNPRHKITKRGQNVTFRCDPISEHNRLYWYRQTLGQGPEFLTYFQNEAQLEKSRLLSDRFSAERPKGSFSTLEIQRTEQGDSAMYLCASSQAGSFEAFFGQGTRLTVV.

The V and J genes are TRBV5-1 and TRBJ2-7; TRBD2 agrees at 8 bases. Losses at the gene ends were 1 base for V and 6 bases for J; bases not matched to a gene: 9. Germline V gives CDR1 SGHRS, CDR2 YFSETQ. CDR3 length: 15 residues. The CDR3 region has the DNA TGCGCCAGCAGCTTGAGCGGGGGAGTATCATCCGAGCAGTACTTC. This encodes CASSLSGGVSSEQYF.

This clone was seen just once. The CDR3 region is CASSPWTTYNEQFF. The CDR3 DNA sequence: TGTGCCAGCAGTCCCTGGACCACCTACAATGAGCAGTTCTTC. The chain is built from TRBV6-5 and TRBJ2-1; D ambiguous. The length of the CDR3 is 14 residues. Germline lookup yields CDR1 MNHEY and CDR2 SVGAGI. With 5 bases removed from V and 2 bases from J, the gap between germline ends came to 10 bases.

The gene calls are TRBV19 and TRBJ1-1; 7 nucleotides agree with TRBD1. Trimming took 1 base from V and 6 from J; bases not matched to a gene: 8. CDR1 is LNHDA and CDR2 is SQIVND in the germline V gene (reference sequence). The CDR3 contains 15 residues. CDR3 sequence (DNA): TGTGCCAGTAGTATAGTGCCTAACAGGGGAGCTGAAGCTTTCTTT. This gives the protein CASSIVPNRGAEAFF.

The chain is built from TRBV5-1 and TRBJ1-1; tentatively, D is TRBD1 (6 bases). Looked up from germline, CDR1 is SGHRS and CDR2 is YFSETQ. Trimming left V 4 bases short and J 0 bases short, with 13 bases between. CDR3 length equals 15 residues. CDR3 in DNA: TGCGCCAGCAGCCCAGACCGGGGGCTGAACACTGAAGCTTTCTTT. This codes for CASSPDRGLNTEAFF.

A single count supports this clone. The chain couples TRBV7-9 to TRBJ2-5; 8 bases line up with TRBD2. V dropped 1 base and J dropped 2; count of bases not matched to a gene: 3. CDR1 and CDR2 (germline): SEHNR, FQNEAQ (reference sequence). The CDR3 runs to 15 residues. The CDR3 nucleotides read TGTGCCAGCAGCTTAGTTAGCGGGGTTCAAGAGACCCAGTACTTC. This sequence encodes CASSLVSGVQETQYF. Supplemented by reference TRBV7-9 and TRBJ2-5, the full variable domain reads DTGVSQNPRHKITKRGQNVTFRCDPISEHNRLYWYRQTLGQGPEFLTYFQNEAQLEKSRLLSDRFSAERPKGSFSTLEIQRTEQGDSAMYLCASSLVSGVQETQYFGPGTRLLVL.

This clone appeared once. The J gene is TRBJ1-2, the V gene TRBV7-8, with D possibly TRBD1 on 6 matching bases. This CDR3 region has 14 residues. V dropped 1 base and J dropped 7 bases, with 13 bases sitting between them. The germline CDR1 and CDR2 sequences are SGHVS and FQNEAQ. CDR3 region: CASSLDRVGTGYTF. The CDR3 DNA sequence: TGTGCCAGCAGCTTAGACAGGGTTGGTACTGGCTACACCTTC. Supplemented by reference TRBV7-8 and TRBJ1-2, the full variable domain reads GAGVSQSPRYKVAKRGQDVALRCDPISGHVSLFWYQQALGQGPEFLTYFQNEAQLDKSGLPSDRFFAERPEGSVSTLKIQRTQQEDSAVYLCASSLDRVGTGYTFGSGTRLTVV.